This T cell receptor beta chain is from a study of cytomegalovirus exposure and HLA in healthy donors. Concerning this clone: Its antigen remains unidentified.

Primers included in the PCR were 60 Vbeta and 13 Jbeta primers. Original data processing: In a later analysis, the count reached 74 million or so unique TCR beta chains, with around 11 million shared. Here immunoSEQ multiplex PCR was the method, and the copy in TCRdb shows in-frame clones only, minus some. V, J and clone size are taken as reported in that table, and D and trimming were inferred from the DNA itself. This sample contains 150,000 or so clones. Broader study findings: Prediction of most subjects' HLA-A and HLA-B alleles by TCR beta sequences was reportedly accurate.

Trimming shortened V by 4 bases and J by 3 bases, and 13 bases separated the two germline ends. The CDR3 is 13 amino acids. The germline V gene encodes CDR1 SQVTM and CDR2 ANQGSEA. The origin of this receptor is a man aged 25 to 40 in good health and CMV-seronegative. The chain combines TRBV29-1 with TRBJ2-7; perhaps TRBD1 as D (5 bases). Sequenced sample: PBMCs. CDR3 in DNA: TGCAGCGTTGGGGGCCAGCCAGTCTACGAGCAGTACTTC. Amino acids: CSVGGQPVYEQYF.